Each of the 27 T cell receptor beta chains below was sequenced from the same sample in a study of blood T cells in healthy people across ages (dated by TCRdb to 2014 to 2015). The library relied on 5' RACE. Sequenced using an Illumina HiSeq 2500. A second PCR of roughly 7 to 11 cycles was performed with a sample-barcoded 5' primer and a J-beta primer mix. Clones were called with MiXCR by TCRdb after fastp trimmed the public reads at Q25, and only in-frame beta chains were retained. Rows matching on CDR3 protein sequence are summarized as one entry with the most common DNA and genes. This sample lists about 1.5 million distinct CDR3 sequences; roughly two fifths were detected once. Less than 5% of the sample goes to the ten largest clones. Material: blood. Receptor source: a woman under 30 in good health.

The chain is built from TRBV11-2 and TRBJ2-3, with a possible D match to TRBD1 (5 bases). CDR3 length: 15 amino acids. The V end was cut by 0 bases, the J end by 2 bases, with 9 bases between. Germline CDR1 reads SGHAT; CDR2 reads FQNNGV. Here the CDR3 DNA reads TGTGCCAGCAGCTTAGAGGGGCTTGCCACAGATACGCAGTATTTT. Protein product: CASSLEGLATDTQYF.

This clonotype was seen more than once but under ten times. J is TRBJ2-7 and V is TRBV10-3; D gene unclear. V was clipped by 7 bases and J by 6 bases, with 13 bases between them. Per germline, CDR1 ENHRY and CDR2 SYGVKD. This CDR3 contains 12 residues. DNA for the CDR3: TGTGCCATCACATCGGGCGACGGCGAGCAGTACTTC. Translated: CAITSGDGEQYF.

The chain recombines TRBV4-1 with TRBJ2-4, with D tentatively TRBD2 (6 bases). The V gene's germline CDR1 is MGHRA and CDR2 YSYEKL. This CDR3 has 18 residues. Between the trimmed V and J ends, which lost 0 bases and 1 base, there was a span of 16 bases. The CDR3 DNA is TGCGCCAGCAGCCAAGAGACGACCCGTGGGAGGGCCAAAAACATTCAGTACTTC. Translation gives CASSQETTRGRAKNIQYF.

V is TRBV29-1 and J is TRBJ2-3; D remains ambiguous. V was trimmed by 2 bases and J by 2 bases, leaving 14 bases between them. The V gene's germline CDR1 is SQVTM and CDR2 ANQGSEA. The CDR3 contains 15 residues. The DNA for the CDR3 is TGCAGCGTTGAACTCAGGACGGATTACACAGATACGCAGTATTTT. It is translated as CSVELRTDYTDTQYF.

CDR3 sequence reads: CSATQRGNTDTQYF. CDR3 DNA: TGCAGTGCCACTCAAAGGGGCAACACAGATACGCAGTATTTT. The chain joins TRBV20-1 to TRBJ2-3; a possible D gene is TRBD1 (5 bases). The CDR3 loop spans 14 amino acids. The germline gives CDR1 DFQATT, CDR2 SNEGSKA (reference sequence). V lost 6 bases to trimming and J lost 2 bases, with 15 bases between them.

This clonotype turned up a few times. A junction end diverges from the germline sequence, so it may reflect a read error. This chain uses TRBV6-5 with TRBJ1-6; TRBD1 agrees at 7 bases. This CDR3 has 18 residues. Germline V gene sequence: CDR1 MNHEY, CDR2 SVGAGI. The CDR3 nucleotides are TGTGCCAGCAGTTACTCGATGAGGGGGACAGTCAATAAGTCACCCCTCCACTTT. It encodes CASSYSMRGTVNKSPLHF.

The table lists this clonotype with many counts. The chain joins TRBV19 to TRBJ1-1; possible D gene TRBD1, 5 bases. In germline, CDR1 is LNHDA, CDR2 SQIVND (reference sequence). The CDR3 is 13 residues long. V lost 6 bases, J lost 1 base, and 9 bases lay in between. In DNA form, the CDR3 reads TGTGCCAGTAGACAGGACCCGAACACTGAAGCTTTCTTT. Translating gives CASRQDPNTEAFF.

The chain links TRBV11-2 to TRBJ1-1; TRBD1 agrees at 7 bases. This CDR3 has 15 amino acids. Germline CDR1 reads SGHAT; CDR2 reads FQNNGV. V trimming: 5 bases; J trimming: 1 base; junction bases outside the gene matches: 7. CDR3: CASSPWDRRNTEAFF. Written as DNA, the CDR3 is TGTGCCAGCAGCCCCTGGGACAGACGGAACACTGAAGCTTTCTTT.

The V gene is TRBV29-1, the J gene TRBJ1-5, with no clear D. The CDR3 totals 13 residues. Germline V gene sequence: CDR1 SQVTM, CDR2 ANQGSEA. The CDR3 region is CRAPGSRNQPQHF. CDR3 nucleotide sequence: TGCAGGGCTCCGGGCAGCCGCAATCAGCCCCAGCATTTT.

The V and J genes are TRBV27 and TRBJ2-1; D remains unclear. Trimming took 4 bases from V and 0 from J, leaving 10 bases between them. The CDR3 spans 15 residues. Germline V gene sequence: CDR1 MNHEY, CDR2 SMNVEV (reference sequence). This chain's CDR3 is CASSWVADSYNEQFF. The DNA for the CDR3 is TGTGCCAGCAGTTGGGTTGCGGACTCCTACAATGAGCAGTTCTTC.

This clonotype has more than one count but fewer than ten. The chain carries TRBV9 and TRBJ2-1; the D is unclear. The J call is uncertain, as TRBJ2-7 better fits the DNA end. Germline CDR1 is SGDLS and CDR2 is YYNGEE. This CDR3 is 14 amino acids long. This chain's CDR3 is CASSVGVSYNEQYF. The CDR3 DNA follows: TGTGCCAGCAGCGTAGGGGTATCCTACAATGAGCAGTACTTC.

The rearrangement uses TRBV5-1 and TRBJ2-4; 8 bases map to TRBD1. Trimming cost V 2 bases and J 15 bases; bases outside gene matches: 13. The CDR3 covers 14 residues. In germline, CDR1 is SGHRS, CDR2 YFSETQ. The CDR3 protein is CASSFGTGMNERYF. CDR3 bases: TGCGCCAGCAGCTTCGGGACAGGAATGAACGAGCGGTACTTC.

The rearrangement uses TRBV7-6 and TRBJ2-1, with 7 nucleotides matching TRBD2. Germline V lookup: CDR1 SGHVS, CDR2 FNYEAQ. This CDR3 has 16 residues. V lost 3 bases to trimming and J lost 7 bases; unmatched junction nucleotides: 12. CDR3 DNA sequence: TGTGCCAGCAGCTTGGGTGGCGGGAGTTTAGGAAATGAGCAGTTCTTC. Amino acids: CASSLGGGSLGNEQFF.

This sequence joins TRBV3-1 and TRBJ1-2; D is uncertain. This CDR3 has 15 residues. From germline, CDR1 is LGHDT and CDR2 YNNKEL (reference sequence). V lost 0 bases, J lost 5 bases, and 13 bases lay in between. Here the CDR3 reads CASSQDRRVWYGYTF. In DNA form, the CDR3 reads TGTGCCAGCAGCCAAGATCGACGTGTGTGGTATGGCTACACCTTC.

This clonotype occurred many times. This chain joins TRBV29-1 and TRBJ2-3, with D unclear. This CDR3 spans 12 amino acids. V lost 4 bases, J lost 4 bases, and 9 bases lay in between. The germline V gene encodes CDR1 SQVTM and CDR2 ANQGSEA. The CDR3 region is CSVAFTPDTQYF. In DNA, the CDR3 is TGCAGCGTTGCGTTTACTCCAGATACGCAGTATTTT.

The chain uses TRBV24-1 and TRBJ2-1, with D perhaps TRBD1 (5 bases). Trimming removed 4 bases at V and 4 bases at J, with 13 bases between. Germline V gene lookup returns CDR1 KGHDR and CDR2 SFDVKD. This CDR3 has 15 residues. In DNA form, the CDR3 reads TGTGCCACCAGTGAGCCAGGGCTGAATTACAATGAGCAGTTCTTC. It specifies CATSEPGLNYNEQFF.

This clonotype has only one observation. The chain combines TRBV20-1 with TRBJ1-4; D gene unclear. The CDR3 runs to 11 residues. Germline CDR1 DFQATT, CDR2 SNEGSKA (reference sequence). The CDR3 is CSASDREKLFF. As DNA, the CDR3 is TGCAGCGCTTCGGACCGCGAAAAACTGTTTTTT.

The gene calls are TRBV12-3 or TRBV12-4 and TRBJ2-1; D not certain. V lost 3 bases and J 0 bases, leaving 9 bases between the germline ends. CDR3 length: 15 residues. The chain's CDR3 is CASSFVRNSYNEQFF. In nucleotides, the CDR3 is TGTGCCAGCAGTTTTGTGAGGAACTCCTACAATGAGCAGTTCTTC.

This clonotype has a handful of counts. V gene TRBV20-1 combines with J gene TRBJ1-4; D is ambiguous. CDR1 is DFQATT and CDR2 is SNEGSKA in the germline V gene (reference sequence). This CDR3 has 13 residues. Trimming pared 0 bases from V and 2 bases from J, leaving 4 bases between. The CDR3 DNA follows: TGCAGTGCTAGAGACAGGACTAATGAAAAACTGTTTTTT. This gives the protein CSARDRTNEKLFF.

The rearrangement links TRBV6-2 or TRBV6-3 to TRBJ2-3; 12 nucleotides agree with TRBD2. This CDR3 is built from 13 residues. V was clipped by 7 bases and J by 7 bases; unmatched bases: 3. Germline CDR1 MNHEY, CDR2 SVGEGT. The CDR3 nucleotides are TGTGCCAGCAAGACTAGCGGGAGTTATACGCAGTATTTT. This sequence encodes CASKTSGSYTQYF.

The chain employs TRBV12-3 or TRBV12-4 and TRBJ1-5, with 8 bases matching TRBD1. This CDR3 region has 14 residues. The V and J ends lost 5 bases and 5 bases, in that order; junction bases with no gene match: 5. In nucleotides, the CDR3 is TGTGCCAGCAGTCGGACAGGGAAACATCAGCCCCAGCATTTT. It codes for CASSRTGKHQPQHF.

The chain couples TRBV9 to TRBJ1-3, with no clear D. Trimming took 3 bases from V and 8 from J, leaving 9 bases between them. This CDR3 comprises 12 residues. Germline V gene lookup returns CDR1 SGDLS and CDR2 YYNGEE. This CDR3 is CASSGIVDTIYF. The CDR3 DNA sequence: TGTGCCAGCAGCGGGATCGTGGACACCATATATTTT.

On this clonotype itself: Relative to the germline gene, one junction end is altered; a read error may explain this. The rearrangement joins TRBV2 to TRBJ1-5; D ambiguous. Germline V gene lookup returns CDR1 SNHLY and CDR2 FYNNEI. The CDR3 loop spans 13 amino acids. Here the CDR3 reads CASRADSNRPQHF. CDR3 coding DNA: TGTGCCAGCCGGGCCGATAGCAATCGGCCCCAGCATTTT.

As for this clonotype: It differs at one base from a far larger clone, so likely a read error. This sequence joins TRBV7-2 and TRBJ2-1, with D unclear. The CDR3 sequence is 11 residues long. Germline CDR1 SGHTA, CDR2 FQGNSA. Trimming cost V 3 bases and J 10 bases, with 7 bases left between them. DNA of the CDR3: TGTGCCAGCAGCTTCTACTACGAGCAGTTCTTC. This codes for CASSFYYEQFF.

The CDR3 spells CASSVDRQGDGELFF. DNA for the CDR3: TGTGCCAGCAGCGTAGATCGACAGGGGGACGGGGAGCTGTTTTTT. The rearrangement uses TRBV9 and TRBJ2-2, with 9 bases fitting TRBD1. Trimming took 0 bases from V and 7 from J; bases not matched to a gene: 4. CDR3 size: 15 residues. The germline V gene encodes CDR1 SGDLS and CDR2 YYNGEE.

This clonotype was recorded only once. The chain combines TRBV10-3 with TRBJ2-7, with TRBD2 identical over 10 bases. The CDR3 totals 14 residues. Germline lookup yields CDR1 ENHRY and CDR2 SYGVKD. Trimming cost V 6 bases and J 2 bases; bases outside gene matches: 4. CDR3 DNA sequence: TGTGCCATCAGCCGTAGCGGGGGGCCCTACGAGCAGTACTTC. This translates into CAISRSGGPYEQYF.

There are a few counts of this clonotype. This sequence joins TRBV20-1 and TRBJ2-1, with 10 bases fitting TRBD2. V dropped 2 bases and J dropped 5; count of bases not matched to a gene: 9. CDR3 size: 16 residues. Looked up from germline, CDR1 is DFQATT and CDR2 is SNEGSKA (reference sequence). CDR3 nucleotides: TGCAGTGCTAGACTAGCGGGGGCACCCCTCAACAATGAGCAGTTCTTC. Its translation is CSARLAGAPLNNEQFF.